A single count supports the clone carrying this T cell receptor beta chain. Its matching antigen is unknown. The source of the sample is a study of a mutant IDH1 vaccine in newly diagnosed glioma. The wider study: The patients were given eight vaccinations, one each in weeks 1, 3, 5, 7, 11, 15, 19 and 23. Either 4-6 weeks after radiotherapy alone or alongside temozolomide, vaccination was begun.

Sample time point: week 23, last vaccination. Every vaccination contained 300 ug of the mutant IDH1 20-mer peptide and was paired with topical imiquimod. Each donor presented with a new WHO grade 3 or 4 astrocytoma that tested IDH1-mutant and showed ATRX loss. Findings and caveats of the study: Among patients, 93.3% showed immune responses induced by the vaccine.

This CDR3 contains 15 residues. V shed 1 base and J shed 0 bases, with 7 bases lying between them. Germline V lookup: CDR1 SGHTA, CDR2 FQGNSA. Profiling relied on immunoSEQ multiplex PCR, and the TCRdb table lists in-frame clones only, not all of them. The sample gives about 67,000 clones, under 90% of which show up once; about 14% is in the top ten. The sample consisted of PBMCs, taken from a glioma patient whose treatment included an IDH1 peptide vaccine. This clonotype was obtained from a man younger than 35 with glioma. The chain couples TRBV7-2 to TRBJ2-1; a weak D match, TRBD2 (5 bases). DNA for the CDR3: TGTGCCAGCAGCTTAGGGCGGGCCTCCTACAATGAGCAGTTCTTC. Translated: CASSLGRASYNEQFF.